The TCR beta chain described here comes from a study of T cells in Graves' hyperthyroidism and ophthalmopathy. Trimming stripped 3 bases from V and 3 bases from J, with 12 bases between. Germline V gene sequence: CDR1 KGHSH, CDR2 LQKENI. The CDR3 has 14 amino acids. This clonotype was observed at least ten times. Antigen: not known. Study-wide points: Most expanded thyroid clonotypes above 0.001 also appeared in blood. Median prediction lead before ophthalmopathy onset was around 6.9 months with the model.

RNA transcripts yielded amplified TCR beta CDR3 regions. A first-round RT-PCR of the TCR CDR3 used the HTBI primer set. One entry per CDR3 protein, called by TCRdb with MiXCR from the multiplex PCR reads. The table shows nearly 600,000 distinct CDR3 sequences, with 13% to 15% occurring only once. The TCR originated in a woman younger than 35 with Graves' ophthalmopathy. The source material was blood. The chain couples TRBV18 to TRBJ2-7; D is possibly TRBD1 or TRBD2 (5 bases each). The CDR3 coding sequence is TGTGCCAGCTCACCCCCGGGACCCAACTACGAGCAGTACTTC. Protein: CASSPPGPNYEQYF.